This TCR beta chain was sequenced for a study of response to subunit inactivated influenza vaccine. The CDR3 loop spans 12 amino acids. Between the trimmed V and J ends, which lost 5 bases and 2 bases, there was a span of 7 bases. Germline CDR1 reads SGHTA; CDR2 reads FQGNSA. This clonotype was seen repeatedly, ten times or more. Its specificity is not known. The study, taken as a whole, reports: With each seasonal influenza vaccination, the authors suggested, few new T cells are recruited.

TCRdb reanalysed the RT-PCR reads using MiXCR and keeps one entry per CDR3 protein. The profile shows about 530,000 distinct CDR3 sequences, 10% to 15% of them singletons. The source of this sequence is a man in his forties or fifties who received an inactivated influenza vaccine. The sample in question was PBMCs from blood, obtained on the day of vaccination. The chain employs TRBV7-2 and TRBJ2-7; the D is unclear. CDR3 amino acids: CASSLRTYEQYF. The DNA for the CDR3 is TGTGCCAGCAGCCTCCGAACCTACGAGCAGTACTTC.